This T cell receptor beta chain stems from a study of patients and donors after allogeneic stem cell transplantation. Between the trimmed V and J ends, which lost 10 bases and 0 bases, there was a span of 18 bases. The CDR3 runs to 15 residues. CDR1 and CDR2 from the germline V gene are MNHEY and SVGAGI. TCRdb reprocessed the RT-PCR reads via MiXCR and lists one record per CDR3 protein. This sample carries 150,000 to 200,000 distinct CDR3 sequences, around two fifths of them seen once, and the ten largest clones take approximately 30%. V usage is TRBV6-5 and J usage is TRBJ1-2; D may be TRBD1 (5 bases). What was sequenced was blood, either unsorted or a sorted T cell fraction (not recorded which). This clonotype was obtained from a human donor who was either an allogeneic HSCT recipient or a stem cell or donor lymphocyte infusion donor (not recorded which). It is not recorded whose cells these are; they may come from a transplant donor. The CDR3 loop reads CATPGRVGTNYGYTF. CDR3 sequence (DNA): TGTGCCACCCCGGGCAGGGTGGGGACTAACTATGGCTACACCTTC.